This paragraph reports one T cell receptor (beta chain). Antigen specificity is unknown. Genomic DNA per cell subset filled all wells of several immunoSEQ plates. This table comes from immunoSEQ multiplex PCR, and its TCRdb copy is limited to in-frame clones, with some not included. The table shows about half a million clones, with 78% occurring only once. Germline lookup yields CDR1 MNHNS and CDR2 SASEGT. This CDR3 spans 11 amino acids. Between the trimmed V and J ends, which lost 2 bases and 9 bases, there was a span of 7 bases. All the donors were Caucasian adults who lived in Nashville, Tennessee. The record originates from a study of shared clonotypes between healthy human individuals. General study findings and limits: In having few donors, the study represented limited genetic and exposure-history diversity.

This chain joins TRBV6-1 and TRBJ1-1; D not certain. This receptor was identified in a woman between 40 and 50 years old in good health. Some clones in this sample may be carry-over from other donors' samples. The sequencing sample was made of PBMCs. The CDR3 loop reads CASSESRQAFF. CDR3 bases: TGTGCCAGCAGTGAATCGCGTCAAGCTTTCTTT.